This TCR beta chain came from a study of metastatic and nonmetastatic thyroid tumors. Whole-study context: It was across blood and tumor or nodule tissue from malignant and benign thyroid patients that repertoires were compared. Overall study findings and caveats: The reported finding was significantly higher TCR beta diversity in malignant thyroid tumors relative to benign nodules, in blood and tumor.

Germline V gene data show CDR1 as LGHDT and CDR2 as YNNKEL (reference sequence). CDR3 length equals 15 residues. V lost 0 bases and J lost 3, with 11 bases in between. Thyroid surgery had not been preceded by any treatment in any patient. Original processing methods: CDR3 was compared across clinicopathological groups, and the resulting differences were used to build a distant-metastasis classifier for papillary thyroid cancer. MiXCR reprocessed the PCR reads for TCRdb. The V and J calls here are based on TCRdb, not the publication. The data hold under 45,000 clones, with 35% observed a single time. Turning to this clone: Its antigen is not known.

Specimen: tumor tissue. The receptor was derived from a female donor with papillary thyroid cancer or a benign thyroid nodule (not recorded which). Some clones in this sample may be carry-over from other donors' samples. The chain couples TRBV3-1 to TRBJ2-5; D unclear. The CDR3 DNA sequence: TGTGCCAGCAGCCAAGATCGAACAGTGAAAGAGACCCAGTACTTC. This codes for CASSQDRTVKETQYF.